This TCR beta chain is drawn from a study of Ad26.COV2.S vaccination and SARS-CoV-2 variants. Study background: Vaccine-arm donor from the placebo-controlled COV1001 Ad26.COV2.S trial. The study gave Ad26.COV2.S intramuscularly, once or twice 56 days apart. Findings and caveats of the study: Post-vaccination spike-specific CD8+ and CD4+ T cell responses reportedly had substantial breadth. Comparable non-spike TCR breadth was observed in vaccine and placebo recipients.

The CDR3 has 13 amino acids. With 3 bases removed from V and 2 bases from J, the gap between germline ends came to 7 bases. Data came from immunoSEQ multiplex PCR; TCRdb stores just in-frame clones and leaves some out. The profile shows about 440,000 clones, 90% of them singletons. Specified treatment: about 20 received Ad26.COV2.S at low or high dose, single or two shots; about 5 received placebo; per-sample allocation not given. After the first vaccine or placebo injection, samples were drawn on day 63. Worth noting for this clone: Its antigen is still unknown.

The clonotype comes from a person between 18 and 65 years old who received the Ad26.COV2.S COVID-19 vaccine or a placebo. The starting material was peripheral blood, obtained in a trial of Ad26.COV2.S vaccine versus placebo. This chain links TRBV12-3 or TRBV12-4 with TRBJ1-1, with unresolved D. Here the CDR3 reads CASSFADNTEAFF. The CDR3 DNA reads TGTGCCAGCAGTTTCGCAGATAACACTGAAGCTTTCTTT.